This entry is about one TCR beta chain. Its specificity is not known. The data were obtained in a study of blood T cells in healthy people across ages. Study conclusions and caveats: Expanded clonotype changes were possibly confounded by unknown donor CMV status. Percentage of naive T cells showed a strong correlation with TCR beta diversity.

Trimming removed 9 bases from V and 1 base from J; junction bases left unmatched: 5. CDR1 is SEHNR and CDR2 is FQNEAQ in the germline V gene (reference sequence). The CDR3 is 13 residues long. For the second PCR, which ran for 7 to 11 cycles, a sample-barcoded 5' primer and a J-beta primer mix were used. One entry per CDR3 protein results from TCRdb running MiXCR on the 5' RACE reads. The sample holds 1.8 million or so distinct CDR3 sequences, 39% seen once. The chain uses TRBV7-9 and TRBJ1-1, with 7 bases identical to TRBD1. The TCR sequence derives from a human donor in good health. The sequencing input was blood. CDR3 sequence reads: CASQQGTNTEAFF. In nucleotides, the CDR3 is TGTGCCAGTCAACAGGGGACGAACACTGAAGCTTTCTTT. Complete variable domain (other parts from reference TRBV7-9 and TRBJ1-1): DTGVSQNPRHKITKRGQNVTFRCDPISEHNRLYWYRQTLGQGPEFLTYFQNEAQLEKSRLLSDRFSAERPKGSFSTLEIQRTEQGDSAMYLCASQQGTNTEAFFGQGTRLTVV.